These T cell receptor beta chains were read from a single sample in a study of blood T cells in healthy people across ages. TCRdb ran MiXCR on the 5' RACE reads and lists one entry per CDR3 protein. The sample includes around 1,000,000 distinct CDR3 sequences, approximately 25% of them seen just once. These data also featured in a second study, about T cells of mothers and their children.

Source material: blood. Receptors were obtained from a girl aged 2-9 years in good health. Each CDR3 is given with its conserved first and last residue. The D gene is left open where the match is weak. For some rows the clone size is stated as once, few or many, or as a class when expanded; others skip it.

>.|TRBD2|TRBJ2-7|TRBV28
CASSPRLAGLHEQYF
TGTGCCAGCAGTCCCCGACTAGCGGGTCTCCACGAGCAGTACTTC
>.|.|TRBJ2-2|TRBV2
CATTGGPGELFF
TGTGCCACCACCGGGGGTCCCGGGGAGCTGTTTTTT
>few|TRBD2|TRBJ2-5|TRBV10-3
CAISSGLAAQETQYF
TGTGCCATCAGTTCAGGACTAGCGGCCCAAGAGACCCAGTACTTC
>.|TRBD2|TRBJ2-1|TRBV7-3
CASSLLAGGSYNEKFF
TGTGCCAGCAGCTTACTAGCGGGAGGCAGTTACAATGAGAAGTTCTTC
>.|.|TRBJ2-7|TRBV5-6
CASSLSGTNYEQYF
TGTGCCAGCAGCTTGAGCGGAACCAACTACGAGCAGTACTTC
>few|.|TRBJ1-4|TRBV20-1
CSAHTTGGKDEKLFF
TGCAGTGCTCATACAACGGGAGGGAAGGATGAAAAACTGTTTTTT
>.|.|TRBJ1-1|TRBV19
CASSMVENTEAFF
TGTGCCAGTAGTATGGTGGAGAACACTGAAGCTTTCTTT
>.|TRBD1|TRBJ1-2|TRBV6-1
CASRPSGGGAYGYTF
TGTGCCAGCAGACCCTCAGGGGGGGGAGCGTATGGCTACACCTTC
>.|.|TRBJ2-3|TRBV7-3
CASSNGPYTDTQYF
TGTGCCAGCAGCAATGGACCCTACACAGATACGCAGTATTTT
>.|.|TRBJ1-2|TRBV29-1
CSVEDLAPYGCTF
TGCAGCGTTGAAGACCTAGCACCCTATGGCTGCACCTTC
>few|TRBD1|TRBJ1-1|TRBV6-5
CASRNWDRSTEAFF
TGTGCCAGCAGAAACTGGGACAGAAGCACTGAAGCTTTCTTT
>.|TRBD1|TRBJ1-5|TRBV20-1
CSARLTGGGQPQHF
TGCAGTGCTAGGTTGACAGGGGGAGGTCAGCCCCAGCATTTT
>.|.|TRBJ2-3|TRBV5-1
CASSLQRGGTDTQYF
TGCGCCAGCAGCTTGCAGAGGGGGGGCACAGATACGCAGTATTTT
>.|.|TRBJ2-1|TRBV7-3
CASSPGAGFSYNEQFF
TGTGCCAGCAGCCCTGGGGCGGGTTTCTCCTACAATGAGCAGTTCTTC
>few|TRBD2|TRBJ2-1|TRBV5-1
CASSFGTSGYYNEQFF
TGCGCCAGCAGCTTCGGGACTAGCGGCTACTACAATGAGCAGTTCTTC
>.|TRBD1|TRBJ2-7|TRBV6-5
CASSYENRGYEQYF
TGTGCCAGCAGTTACGAGAACAGGGGTTACGAGCAGTACTTC
>.|TRBD2|TRBJ2-2|TRBV5-1
CASSLTSGLAGNTGELFF
TGCGCCAGCAGCTTGACGTCCGGACTAGCGGGCAACACCGGGGAGCTGTTTTTT
>few|TRBD2|TRBJ2-1|TRBV29-1
CSVGTSVYNEQFF
TGCAGCGTTGGGACTAGCGTTTACAATGAGCAGTTCTTC
>few|.|TRBJ1-3|TRBV20-1
CSALASSGNTIYF
TGCAGTGCACTGGCATCCTCTGGAAACACCATATATTTT
>.|.|TRBJ2-7|TRBV12-3/TRBV12-4
CASSLARFYEQYF
TGTGCCAGCAGTTTAGCTAGGTTCTACGAGCAGTACTTC
>.|.|TRBJ2-5|TRBV6-5
CASSYDGAETQYF
TGTGCCAGCAGCTACGACGGGGCAGAGACCCAGTACTTC
>few|.|TRBJ1-5|TRBV7-3
CASSLIGRLSPSSQPQHF
TGTGCCAGCAGCTTAATAGGTCGGTTGAGCCCCTCCAGTCAGCCCCAGCATTTT
>few|TRBD2|TRBJ2-7|TRBV28
CASTWGGQTYEQYF
TGTGCCAGCACCTGGGGAGGGCAGACCTACGAGCAGTACTTC
>.|TRBD1|TRBJ2-7|TRBV4-2
CASSQGVGGPRSYEQYF
TGTGCCAGCAGCCAGGGCGTAGGGGGCCCTCGCTCCTACGAGCAGTACTTC
>.|.|TRBJ1-5|TRBV7-2
CASSLTGSGFWPQHF
TGTGCCAGCAGCTTAACGGGGTCTGGATTTTGGCCCCAGCATTTT
>.|TRBD2|TRBJ2-1|TRBV20-1
CSARTIGGAYNEQFF
TGCAGCGCTAGAACAATCGGGGGGGCCTACAATGAGCAGTTCTTC
>once|.|TRBJ2-7|TRBV21-1
CASSKVLRYYEQYF
TGTGCCAGCAGCAAAGTTCTAAGGTACTACGAGCAGTACTTC
>few|.|TRBJ1-2|TRBV4-1
CASSHRKEGSNYGYTF
TGCGCCAGCAGCCACCGCAAGGAGGGGTCTAACTATGGCTACACCTTC
>.|.|TRBJ1-2|TRBV29-1
CSVADTYGYTF
TGCAGCGTTGCTGACACTTATGGCTACACCTTC
>.|.|TRBJ2-3|TRBV6-1
CASSDGLNTDTQYF
TGTGCCAGCAGTGATGGGCTGAACACAGATACGCAGTATTTT
>.|.|TRBJ2-2|TRBV4-3
CASSQGVATRTGELFF
TGCGCCAGCAGCCAAGGGGTAGCAACGAGGACCGGGGAGCTGTTTTTT
>few|.|TRBJ2-5|TRBV24-1
CATGLAENTQETQYF
TGTGCCACCGGATTAGCGGAAAACACTCAAGAGACCCAGTACTTC
>.|.|TRBJ2-5|TRBV6-6
CASVSSGQETQYF
TGTGCCAGCGTTAGTAGTGGCCAAGAGACCCAGTACTTC
>few|.|TRBJ2-5|TRBV5-6
CASSLGADTYQETQYF
TGTGCCAGCAGCTTGGGGGCAGACACGTACCAAGAGACCCAGTACTTC
>few|.|TRBJ2-3|TRBV27
CASTLFGGGEADTQYF
TGTGCCAGCACCTTATTTGGAGGGGGGGAAGCAGATACGCAGTATTTT
>many|.|TRBJ1-1|TRBV5-1
CASSSQSNTEAFF
TGCGCCAGCAGCTCACAATCGAACACTGAAGCTTTCTTT
>.|.|TRBJ1-1|TRBV28
CASTRRPGGAFF
TGTGCCAGCACCCGACGCCCCGGAGGCGCTTTCTTT
>few|.|TRBJ2-5|TRBV25-1
CASIGGPYQETQYF
TGTGCCAGCATCGGGGGGCCGTACCAAGAGACCCAGTACTTC
>few|TRBD1|TRBJ1-1|TRBV6-2/TRBV6-3
CASSTPRTGGAEAFF
TGTGCCAGCAGTACACCAAGGACAGGAGGCGCTGAAGCTTTCTTT
>.|.|TRBJ2-7|TRBV24-1
CATIPRGISDEQYF
TGTGCCACCATCCCACGGGGGATCTCGGACGAGCAGTACTTC
>.|.|TRBJ2-1|TRBV11-2
CASSPRYLTEQFF
TGTGCCAGCAGCCCCCGCTACCTCACTGAGCAGTTCTTC
>.|TRBD1|TRBJ2-4|TRBV11-2
CASSPRIVGTGAVGAIQYF
TGTGCCAGCAGCCCCAGGATAGTAGGAACAGGGGCGGTAGGGGCCATTCAGTACTTC
>.|.|TRBJ2-5|TRBV11-2
CASSLDGLSQYF
TGTGCCAGCAGCTTAGATGGGCTTTCCCAGTACTTC
>many|.|TRBJ2-7|TRBV7-8
CASSRGEQYF
TGTGCCAGCAGCCGGGGTGAGCAGTACTTC
>few|TRBD1|TRBJ2-1|TRBV7-8
CASRSTGVSGNEQFF
TGTGCCAGCAGGTCAACAGGGGTCTCCGGCAATGAGCAGTTCTTC
>few|.|TRBJ2-3|TRBV20-1
CSASQMGDTQYF
TGCAGTGCTAGCCAAATGGGAGATACGCAGTATTTT
>.|.|TRBJ1-1|TRBV12-3/TRBV12-4
CASSPTGTMNTEAFF
TGTGCCAGCAGTCCAACCGGGACAATGAACACTGAAGCTTTCTTT
>.|TRBD1|TRBJ2-5|TRBV4-2
CASSQGAGGYETQYF
TGTGCCAGCAGCCAAGGTGCAGGGGGCTACGAGACCCAGTACTTC
>.|TRBD2|TRBJ2-1|TRBV20-1
CSASSAGRHNEQFF
TGCAGTGCCTCCTCAGCGGGGCGGCACAATGAGCAGTTCTTC
>few|TRBD1|TRBJ2-5|TRBV20-1
CSAGGQGQGTQYF
TGCAGTGCTGGGGGACAGGGGCAGGGGACCCAGTACTTC
>few|.|TRBJ1-4|TRBV20-1
CSTHALRGTNEKLFF
TGCAGTACCCACGCCCTCAGGGGAACTAATGAAAAACTGTTTTTT
>few|TRBD1|TRBJ2-5|TRBV5-1
CASSPGVGTGETQYF
TGCGCCAGCAGCCCCGGGGTCGGGACAGGGGAGACCCAGTACTTC
>few|TRBD2|TRBJ2-5|TRBV9
CASSVSGVGGETQYF
TGTGCCAGCAGCGTCAGCGGGGTCGGGGGAGAGACCCAGTACTTC
>few|TRBD2|TRBJ2-1|TRBV5-1
CASSLASSGFSHNEQFF
TGCGCCAGCAGCTTGGCTTCTAGCGGGTTTTCCCACAATGAGCAGTTCTTC
>.|.|TRBJ1-1|TRBV27
CASNKLGNIEAFF
TGTGCCAGCAATAAGTTGGGTAATATTGAAGCTTTCTTT
>.|.|TRBJ1-5|TRBV12-3/TRBV12-4
CASSPQRNQPQHF
TGTGCCAGCAGTCCCCAGAGAAATCAGCCCCAGCATTTT
>.|.|TRBJ1-1|TRBV3-1
CASRYGDDREAFF
TGTGCCAGCAGGTACGGAGACGACAGGGAAGCTTTCTTT
>few|TRBD2|TRBJ2-5|TRBV3-1
CASSQSLAGGGETQYF
TGTGCCAGCAGCCAATCATTAGCGGGAGGTGGAGAGACCCAGTACTTC
>.|.|TRBJ2-7|TRBV29-1
CSVPGDFSYEQYF
TGCAGCGTCCCTGGCGACTTCTCCTACGAGCAGTACTTC
>.|TRBD2|TRBJ2-7|TRBV12-3/TRBV12-4
CASSIGLAGEYF
TGTGCCAGCAGCATAGGACTAGCGGGAGAGTACTTC